This T cell receptor beta chain was identified during a study of regulatory T cells in long-lasting Graves disease. Across the whole study: Patients with new Graves' disease had used antithyroid drugs below 3 months.

Time point specified: newly diagnosed GD, antithyroid drugs for less than 3 months. Generation of the TCR library employed RNA extracted from PBMCs. With iRepertoire HTBI primers and Arm-PCR of CDR3 regions, TCR beta libraries were built. One entry per CDR3 protein, called by TCRdb with MiXCR from the multiplex PCR reads. The repertoire consists of about 620,000 distinct CDR3 sequences, with less than 20% occurring once and the leading ten covering approximately 20%. Turning to this clonotype: Its antigen is as yet unknown. A read error is the likely source, as a far larger clone sits one nucleotide away.

V shed 5 bases, J shed 7 bases, and the junction held 14 bases outside the gene matches. The CDR3 sequence is 15 residues long. Per germline, CDR1 MDHEN and CDR2 SYDVKM. Study-wide results and limits: Lower TCR diversity characterized persistent Graves' patients relative to newly diagnosed patients.

These sequences were also reported in another study, on T cells in Graves' hyperthyroidism and ophthalmopathy. This second report adds: A first-round RT-PCR of the TCR CDR3 used the HTBI primer set.

Sequenced here: peripheral blood mononuclear cells (PBMCs), sampled at new diagnosis, from a patient treated with antithyroid drugs. The TCR was taken from a woman in her 30s with Graves disease. The J gene is TRBJ2-7, the V gene TRBV28; 7 bases align to TRBD1. CDR3 amino acids: CASSTTPTGYNEQYF. CDR3 coding DNA: TGTGCCAGCAGTACGACTCCGACAGGGTACAATGAGCAGTACTTC. Full variable domain (outside the CDR3, taken from reference TRBV28 and TRBJ2-7): DVKVTQSSRYLVKRTGEKVFLECVQDMDHENMFWYRQDPGLGLRLIYFSYDVKMKEKGDIPEGYSVSREKKERFSLILESASTNQTSMYLCASSTTPTGYNEQYFGPGTRLTVT.